This note documents a single TCR beta chain sequence. No antigen is known for it. This entry belongs to a study of T cell responses to AZD1222 COVID-19 vaccine. About the study: Second-dose timings of about 4 or about 12 weeks were pooled. Study conclusions and caveats: Spike-specific TCR breadth and depth were elevated following two AZD1222 doses. Nearly half of unique spike-specific TCRs reportedly avoided B.1.351 and B.1.1.7 mutated regions. Sampling captured repertoires only after the peak T cell response.

Germline V gene data show CDR1 as MNHEY and CDR2 as SVGAGI. The germline V and J ends were trimmed by 7 bases and 1 base, with 10 bases remaining between them. The CDR3 totals 13 residues. The data were produced by immunoSEQ multiplex PCR, yet TCRdb's version contains in-frame clones alone and is incomplete. This sample has roughly 190,000 clones, with about 92% found just once. J is TRBJ1-1 and V is TRBV6-5; D gene ambiguous. Specimen: peripheral blood, collected on day 0 of AZD1222 vaccination. The receptor was isolated from an adult in good health. The CDR3 DNA follows: TGTGCCAGCACCTTGACACCGAACACTGAAGCTTTCTTT. Translated: CASTLTPNTEAFF.